The entry below gives a single T cell receptor beta chain sequence along with its context. Antigen: not known. The entry originates in a study of T cell responses to AZD1222 COVID-19 vaccine. Study observations and caveats: Repertoires were collected only later (after the peak T cell response had occurred).

Here immunoSEQ multiplex PCR was the method, and the copy in TCRdb shows in-frame clones only, minus some. The sample gives about 150,000 clones, approximately 91% of which show up once; roughly 6.9% is in the top ten. V was pared by 3 bases and J by 0 bases, with 14 bases between. Germline V gives CDR1 LNHDA, CDR2 SQIVND (reference sequence). This CDR3 spans 16 amino acids. The specimen comprised peripheral blood, sampled after recovery from COVID-19. This chain links TRBV19 with TRBJ1-2; no reliable D call. This TCR came from an adult who had recovered from COVID-19. The CDR3 DNA reads TGTGCCAGTAGTATGATGGCAGATCCCGCTAACTATGGCTACACCTTC. Residues: CASSMMADPANYGYTF.